These 18 T cell receptor beta chains share one sample of origin, sequenced in a study of shared clonotypes between healthy human individuals. TCRdb's table, derived via immunoSEQ multiplex PCR, lists solely in-frame clones and lacks some. The data show roughly 2,000,000 clones, roughly 93% seen once. Naive CD8 isolation took CD45RO-negative cells positively selected for CCR7 and excluded terminally differentiated effector memory CD45RA+ cells. Material: naive CD8+ T cells from PBMCs. Every receptor here comes from a man younger than 35 in good health. Some clones in this sample may be carry-over from other donors' samples.

The chain links TRBV4-1 to TRBJ2-4, with no clear D. Germline-derived CDR1 and CDR2 are MGHRA and YSYEKL. The V gene lost 0 bases and the J gene lost 0 bases, with 6 bases spanning the gap. The CDR3 runs to 15 residues. This CDR3 is CASSQDRIAKNIQYF. The CDR3, as DNA: TGCGCCAGCAGCCAAGATCGGATAGCCAAAAACATTCAGTACTTC.

The V gene is TRBV9, the J gene TRBJ1-1; 8 bases are a match to TRBD1. Germline V gives CDR1 SGDLS, CDR2 YYNGEE. The CDR3 spans 14 residues. With V trimmed by 4 bases and J by 6 bases, 8 bases remained unmatched. In nucleotides, the CDR3 is TGTGCCAGCAGCCTCGGACAGGGTGTCTCTGAAGCTTTCTTT. This encodes CASSLGQGVSEAFF.

The V and J genes are TRBV27 and TRBJ1-1, with D possibly TRBD1 on 5 matching bases. V was clipped by 2 bases and J by 6 bases, with 16 bases between them. The length of the CDR3 is 15 residues. The germline CDR1 and CDR2 sequences are MNHEY and SMNVEV (reference sequence). This chain's CDR3 is CASSLLQGLGAEAFF. The CDR3 region has the DNA TGTGCCAGCAGTTTACTCCAGGGCCTTGGCGCTGAAGCTTTCTTT.

J is TRBJ1-3 and V is TRBV4-3; 7 bases match TRBD1. Per the germline V gene, CDR1 is LGHNA and CDR2 is YSLEER. Trimming cost V 4 bases and J 2 bases; bases outside gene matches: 17. This CDR3 has 19 residues. CDR3 nucleotide sequence: TGCGCCAGCAGCCGGCTACAGGGGTCTCTTTCGATAACTGGAAACACCATATATTTT. It codes for CASSRLQGSLSITGNTIYF.

This sequence joins TRBV7-9 and TRBJ1-2; D possibly corresponds to TRBD1 (6 bases). Trimming took 5 bases from V and 3 from J, leaving 10 bases between them. Germline lookup yields CDR1 SEHNR and CDR2 FQNEAQ (reference sequence). The CDR3 has 13 residues. CDR3 in amino acids: CASSPTGYYGYTF. The CDR3 DNA is TGTGCCAGCAGCCCAACAGGGTACTATGGCTACACCTTC.

This sequence joins TRBV7-2 and TRBJ2-1; D is perhaps TRBD1 (5 bases). The V and J ends lost 4 bases and 3 bases respectively, with 16 bases between them. The CDR3 runs 16 residues. The V gene's germline CDR1 is SGHTA and CDR2 FQGNSA. Here the CDR3 reads CASSWGRRDVYNEQFF. The CDR3 bases are TGTGCCAGCAGCTGGGGTCGCAGGGATGTCTACAATGAGCAGTTCTTC.

The chain joins TRBV4-3 to TRBJ2-2; D is perhaps TRBD2 (5 bases). V lost 5 bases and J lost 4, with 14 bases in between. This CDR3 spans 15 amino acids. Germline assignment: CDR1 LGHNA and CDR2 YSLEER. CDR3 region: CASSSYLAGTGELFF. The CDR3 DNA reads as TGCGCCAGCAGCTCTTACCTCGCGGGCACCGGGGAGCTGTTTTTT.

A word on this clone: The sample holds other DNA sequences that translate to the same CDR3. The V and J genes are TRBV4-1 and TRBJ2-7; 10 nucleotides agree with TRBD2. The CDR3 extends over 15 amino acids. Trimming took 3 bases from V and 4 from J; bases not matched to a gene: 6. CDR1 MGHRA and CDR2 YSYEKL come from the germline V gene. DNA of the CDR3: TGCGCCAGCAGCCAGGGACCGGGACTAGCGTACGAGCAGTACTTC. Its translation is CASSQGPGLAYEQYF.

This rearrangement joins TRBV29-1 to TRBJ1-1; D ambiguous. In germline, CDR1 is SQVTM, CDR2 ANQGSEA. The CDR3 has 11 amino acids. V gave up 8 bases and J gave up 3 bases, with 10 bases separating them. CDR3: CSPISDTEAFF. The CDR3 nucleotides are TGCAGCCCCATTTCGGACACTGAAGCTTTCTTT. Full variable domain (remainder filled in from reference TRBV29-1 and TRBJ1-1): SAVISQKPSRDICQRGTSLTIQCQVDSQVTMMFWYRQQPGQSLTLIATANQGSEATYESGFVIDKFPISRPNLTFSTLTVSNMSPEDSSIYLCSPISDTEAFFGQGTRLTVV.

The rearrangement links TRBV7-9 to TRBJ2-7; no clear D gene. Germline lookup yields CDR1 SEHNR and CDR2 FQNEAQ (reference sequence). Trimming removed 5 bases at V and 0 bases at J, with 14 bases between. The CDR3 consists of 15 residues. The CDR3 here is CASSPLGISSYEQYF. CDR3 in DNA: TGTGCCAGCAGCCCGCTGGGGATTAGCTCCTACGAGCAGTACTTC.

The chain employs TRBV7-6 and TRBJ2-7; a possible D gene is TRBD1 (5 bases). Germline CDR1 SGHVS, CDR2 FNYEAQ. The CDR3 covers 13 residues. Trimming left V 2 bases short and J 5 bases short, with 10 bases between. As DNA, the CDR3 is TGTGCCAGCAGCTTAAGTCAGGGCAACGAGCAGTACTTC. Amino acid sequence: CASSLSQGNEQYF.

The chain couples TRBV11-2 to TRBJ2-1; 10 bases map to TRBD2. V gave up 5 bases and J gave up 2 bases; unmatched junction bases: 6. The CDR3 is made up of 16 amino acids. Germline V gene data show CDR1 as SGHAT and CDR2 as FQNNGV. CDR3 sequence: CASSILAGSPYNEQFF. Here the CDR3 DNA reads TGTGCCAGCAGCATACTAGCGGGATCACCCTACAATGAGCAGTTCTTC.

Here the CDR3 reads CASSPGAAEAFF. The CDR3 coding sequence is TGTGCCAGCAGTCCGGGAGCGGCTGAAGCTTTCTTT. This chain links TRBV6-5 with TRBJ1-1; unclear D gene. Germline V gives CDR1 MNHEY, CDR2 SVGAGI. The CDR3 is 12 residues long. The V end was cut by 5 bases, the J end by 6 bases, with 10 bases between.

The chain recombines TRBV29-1 with TRBJ1-2; D is ambiguous. This CDR3 contains 11 residues. Per the germline V gene, CDR1 is SQVTM and CDR2 is ANQGSEA. The V end lost 7 bases, the J end lost 1 base, and 7 bases lay between the germline ends. CDR3 in amino acids: CSATFNYGYTF. In DNA form, the CDR3 reads TGCAGCGCTACCTTTAACTATGGCTACACCTTC.

The chain couples TRBV6-4 to TRBJ2-7; 8 bases are a match to TRBD2. In germline, CDR1 is MRHNA, CDR2 SNTAGT. The CDR3 extends over 14 amino acids. V lost 5 bases, J lost 2 bases, and 5 bases stayed unmatched. CDR3 sequence (DNA): TGTGCCAGCAGTATCAAGGGACTAGCCTACGAGCAGTACTTC. Translating it yields CASSIKGLAYEQYF.

The chain joins TRBV5-1 to TRBJ2-2, with 8 bases identical to TRBD2. With 0 bases clipped from V and 7 bases from J, the junction kept 8 bases outside the gene matches. CDR1 is SGHRS, CDR2 YFSETQ, per germline. This CDR3 is built from 16 residues. CDR3 DNA: TGCGCCAGCAGCTTGGTTTCGGGAGGGTACGTCGGGGAGCTGTTTTTT. Translation: CASSLVSGGYVGELFF. The whole variable domain, filled in from reference TRBV5-1 and TRBJ2-2, reads KAGVTQTPRYLIKTRGQQVTLSCSPISGHRSVSWYQQTPGQGLQFLFEYFSETQRNKGNFPGRFSGRQFSNSRSEMNVSTLELGDSALYLCASSLVSGGYVGELFFGEGSRLTVL.

This clone was seen just once. The rearrangement links TRBV27 to TRBJ2-1; 9 bases are shared with TRBD2. After removal of 3 bases from V and 9 bases from J, the junction contained 12 bases not matched to a gene. Germline V lookup: CDR1 MNHEY, CDR2 SMNVEV (reference sequence). This CDR3 spans 16 amino acids. In DNA, the CDR3 is TGTGCCAGCAGTTTGGGAACTAGCGGGCCAGGGGGTGAGCAGTTCTTC. This sequence encodes CASSLGTSGPGGEQFF.

The chain has TRBV9 and TRBJ2-3, with 11 bases fitting TRBD2. The CDR3 contains 16 residues. V was clipped by 6 bases and J by 1 base; unmatched bases: 7. Looked up from germline, CDR1 is SGDLS and CDR2 is YYNGEE. The CDR3 nucleotides read TGTGCCAGCACCCCAAGACTAGCGGGACGCACAGATACGCAGTATTTT. Translation: CASTPRLAGRTDTQYF.